This T cell receptor beta chain was sequenced in a study of CD8 T cells in ankylosing spondylitis. General study points: Blood from ankylosing spondylitis patients appeared to carry a characteristic roughly eight-variant TCR beta motif. Reportedly, disease-linked clones are significantly enriched in ankylosing spondylitis patients' matched synovial fluid. Past research had described some motif variants in reactive arthritis synovial fluid and blood.

As the method for making TCR beta libraries, quantitative 5'-RACE with molecular barcodes was used. TCRdb re-called the 5' RACE reads through MiXCR, storing one row per CDR3 protein. The sample carries 500,000 to 650,000 distinct CDR3 sequences, approximately 5% recorded once. On this clonotype: What it binds is not known.

The sequence derives from a male donor with ankylosing spondylitis. The sequenced sample was blood, either unsorted or a sorted T cell fraction (not recorded which).

CDR3 bases: TGCGCCAGCCGACAGGGAAAGAACACTGAAGCTTTCTTT. Amino acids: CASRQGKNTEAFF. V is TRBV5-1 and J is TRBJ1-1; the match to TRBD1 covers 7 bases. This CDR3 is built from 13 residues. V shed 7 bases and J 1 base; nucleotides not matched to a gene: 4. Germline loops: CDR1 SGHRS, CDR2 YFSETQ.